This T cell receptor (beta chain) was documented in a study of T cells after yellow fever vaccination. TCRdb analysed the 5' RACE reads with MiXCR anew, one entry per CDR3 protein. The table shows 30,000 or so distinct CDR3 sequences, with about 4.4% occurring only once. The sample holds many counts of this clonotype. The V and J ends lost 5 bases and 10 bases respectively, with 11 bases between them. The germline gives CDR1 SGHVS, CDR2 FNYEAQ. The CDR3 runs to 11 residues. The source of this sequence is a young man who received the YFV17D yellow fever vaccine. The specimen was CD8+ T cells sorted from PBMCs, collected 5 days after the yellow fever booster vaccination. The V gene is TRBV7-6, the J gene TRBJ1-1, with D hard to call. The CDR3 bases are TGTGCCAGCAGCGTGGGGTCTCGAGCTTTCTTT. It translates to CASSVGSRAFF.